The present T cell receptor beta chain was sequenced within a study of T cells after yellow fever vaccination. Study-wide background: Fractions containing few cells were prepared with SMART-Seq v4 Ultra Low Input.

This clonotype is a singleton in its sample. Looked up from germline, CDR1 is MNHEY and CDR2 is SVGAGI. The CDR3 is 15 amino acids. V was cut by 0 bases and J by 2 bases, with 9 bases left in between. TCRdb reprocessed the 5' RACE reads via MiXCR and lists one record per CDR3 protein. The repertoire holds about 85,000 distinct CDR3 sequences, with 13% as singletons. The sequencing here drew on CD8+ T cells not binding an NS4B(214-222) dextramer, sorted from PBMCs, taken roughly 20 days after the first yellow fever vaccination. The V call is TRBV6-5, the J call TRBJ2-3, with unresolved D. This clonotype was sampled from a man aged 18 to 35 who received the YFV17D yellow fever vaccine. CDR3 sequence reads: CASSYSPGYTDTQYF. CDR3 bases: TGTGCCAGCAGTTACTCCCCCGGGTACACAGATACGCAGTATTTT.